Detailed here is one T cell receptor beta chain. Its antigen is unknown. No clone much larger than this one lies a single base away; base qualities are absent. This sample is drawn from a study of CD8 T cells in Susac syndrome (dated by TCRdb to between 2018 and 2020). In the study overall: Among the Susac syndrome patients who were sequenced, clinically active disease was present in over 5 and clinical remission was observed in about eight. At blood withdrawal, Susac syndrome patients were therapy-naive, treated with corticosteroids (with IVIg additionally given to some), or treated with IVIg alone. Repertoire sequencing was used to test whether CD8+ T cell activation and differentiation in Susac syndrome was antigen driven. The paper's findings and limits, for the study overall: The CD4+ T cell repertoire of patients with Susac syndrome showed no detectable clonal expansion. The study acknowledged that relatively few individuals were included in the TCR sequencing and HLA analysis.

RNA was extracted using the RNeasy kit, and roughly 0.5 to 1 ug of the RNA was reverse transcribed with random hexamers. TCR beta CDR3 regions were amplified with the immunoSEQ multiplex PCR assay covering 54 Vbeta and 13 Jbeta segments. To correct PCR amplification bias, a synthetic template baseline was used for both primer optimization and computational correction. The authors' analysis ran thus. Reads were annotated to V, D and J genes according to IMGT and were analyzed with immunoSEQ Analyzer, with only productive sequences retained. Clonality was calculated as one minus the Shannon entropy normalized by log2 of the number of productive unique sequences. Public and private clones were assessed among the 100 most prevalent clones of each patient and control. Clones were defined as Susac-specific when absent from the healthy and MS cohorts, from about a thousand published viral clones and from other ImmuneACCESS disease sequences. In TCRdb, the public reads were trimmed at Q25 with fastp and aligned with MiXCR, with productive beta chains retained. Rows merge per CDR3 protein into single entries with the most common DNA and genes. What appears here as the V and J calls and clone size reflects TCRdb's work, not the paper's. Across this sample there are more than 100,000 distinct CDR3 sequences, with around 96% seen only once. The ten largest clones take up 0.13% to 0.15% of the sample.

Peripheral blood CD8+ and CD4+ T cells from healthy donors, Susac syndrome patients and multiple sclerosis patients were profiled using high-throughput TCR beta sequencing. Susac syndrome patients met recently defined diagnostic criteria for definite or probable disease. CD8+ TEMRA cells were enriched by FACS, while bulk CD8+ and CD4+ T cells were purified by magnetic negative isolation. Blood was collected in EDTA tubes and processed within 24 hours, with PBMCs isolated through density gradient centrifugation. PBMCs intended for TCR sequencing were cryopreserved in liquid nitrogen and were subsequently thawed in a 37 degrees C water bath. A purity of at least 90% was achieved for sorted or isolated CD4+, CD8+ and CD8+ TEMRA cells. The sequence derives from a human donor with Susac syndrome. Sequencing was carried out using CD4+ T cells from PBMCs.

The CDR3 region: CASSSTGISYNEQFF. In nucleotide form, the sequence is TGCGCCAGCAGCTCAACAGGGATTTCCTACAATGAGCAGTTCTTC. The receptor chain draws on TRBV5-1 and TRBJ2-1; 6 matching bases give a weak D call of TRBD1. Including cysteine and phenylalanine, the CDR3 has 15 amino acids. The kept DNA is CDR3 alone, 45 bases in frame from the first base. Cut back by 3 bases and 1 base, the V and J ends lie 11 bases apart. Taken from the germline V gene, the CDR1 and CDR2 loops are SGHRS and YFSETQ.